The next 29 T cell receptor beta chains were all read from a single sample in a study of glioma-infiltrating T cells. The iRepertoire nested amplicon-rescue multiplex PCR amplified TCR alpha and beta CDR3s from RNA. In TCRdb, the multiplex PCR reads were re-called with MiXCR into one record per CDR3 protein. This table has more than 350,000 distinct CDR3 sequences, roughly 41% appearing once. Sequenced sample: glioma tissue, nonneoplastic brain tissue, or PBMCs (not recorded which). The source of these receptors is a human donor with low-grade glioma or glioblastoma, undergoing nonglioma brain surgery, or in good health (not recorded which).

This clonotype was picked up one time. The chain is built from TRBV20-1 and TRBJ2-7; 7 nucleotides line up with TRBD1. Germline lookup yields CDR1 DFQATT and CDR2 SNEGSKA (reference sequence). This CDR3 is 15 amino acids long. CDR3 bases: TGCAACGCTAGACCCCTCGACAGGGCTCGGCACGAGCAGTACTTC. Translation gives CNARPLDRARHEQYF.

Only a few counts were recorded for this clonotype. J is TRBJ2-7 and V is TRBV28, with TRBD2 matching 7 bases. The CDR3 covers 14 residues. The V segment lost 5 bases and the J segment 3 bases; nucleotides outside the gene matches: 7. Germline CDR1 MDHEN, CDR2 SYDVKM. CDR3 sequence: CASSQAGFGYEQYF. The CDR3 DNA reads as TGTGCCAGCAGTCAAGCGGGATTTGGCTACGAGCAGTACTTC.

This clonotype was detected a few times. The chain has TRBV12-3 or TRBV12-4 and TRBJ2-1; D is unresolved. V was shortened by 3 bases and J by 6 bases, with 12 bases between the two germline ends. The length of the CDR3 is 14 residues. The CDR3 region has the DNA TGTGCCAGCAGTTTTAGGGAATCCACCAATGAGCAGTTCTTC. Translated, it gives CASSFRESTNEQFF.

J is TRBJ2-7 and V is TRBV20-1; TRBD2 agrees at 12 bases. Germline CDR1 reads DFQATT; CDR2 reads SNEGSKA (reference sequence). V lost 5 bases and J lost 2; bases outside the gene matches: 10. The CDR3 is made up of 16 amino acids. The CDR3 DNA reads as TGCAGTGCTCTTAGACTAGCGGGAGACCGTACCTACGAGCAGTACTTC. It codes for CSALRLAGDRTYEQYF.

This clonotype was observed a few times. The chain recombines TRBV27 with TRBJ2-3; 9 positions agree with TRBD1. The CDR3 spans 17 residues. The junction had 10 bases not matched to a gene; V was cut back by 4 bases and J by 2 bases. Per germline, CDR1 MNHEY and CDR2 SMNVEV (reference sequence). In nucleotides, the CDR3 is TGTGCCAGCAGTTCGCCACCGGGACAGGGAATCACAGATACGCAGTATTTT. It encodes CASSSPPGQGITDTQYF.

As regards this clonotype: A read error is possible here, since a much larger clone lies one base away. This chain links TRBV6-1 with TRBJ1-5, with 12 nucleotides matching TRBD1. Germline V gene lookup returns CDR1 MNHNS and CDR2 SASEGT. CDR3 length: 16 residues. The CDR3 reads CASSLLGTGGNQHQHF. The CDR3 DNA is TGTGCCAGCAGTTTACTGGGGACAGGGGGCAATCAGCACCAGCATTTT.

This clonotype was observed a few times. V gene TRBV20-1 combines with J gene TRBJ1-1; TRBD1 aligns across 7 bases. Germline CDR1 and CDR2: DFQATT and SNEGSKA (reference sequence). This CDR3 spans 16 amino acids. Germline trimming cut 1 base from V and 2 bases from J; bases unmatched to any gene: 10. The CDR3 loop reads CSARGLDRDLNTEAFF. The CDR3 coding sequence is TGCAGTGCTAGAGGGCTAGACAGGGACCTTAACACTGAAGCTTTCTTT.

This clonotype has a handful of counts. The rearrangement links TRBV7-2 to TRBJ2-2, with TRBD2 as a possible D gene (5 bases). There are 13 residues in the CDR3. V gave up 5 bases and J gave up 10 bases, with 14 bases separating them. The germline V gene encodes CDR1 SGHTA and CDR2 FQGNSA. CDR3 region: CASSQLSGKELFF. The CDR3 DNA reads TGTGCCAGCAGCCAGCTGTCGGGGAAGGAGCTGTTTTTT.

In regard to this clonotype: This sequence may be a read error, since a much larger clone differs from it by one base. The rearrangement links TRBV27 to TRBJ2-2, with D possibly matching TRBD1 (6 bases). V gave up 5 bases and J gave up 1 base, with 14 bases separating them. The CDR3 is 16 amino acids. Germline CDR1 and CDR2: MNHEY and SMNVEV (reference sequence). CDR3 loop: CASSPRTALNTGELFF. In DNA, the CDR3 is TGTGCCAGCAGTCCAAGGACAGCGCTGAACACCGGGGAGCTGTTTTTT.

V usage is TRBV6-1 and J usage is TRBJ2-3; D not certain. CDR1 and CDR2 (germline): MNHNS, SASEGT. Deletions cut 6 bases from V and 4 bases from J, with 17 bases between. The CDR3 has 15 amino acids. CDR3 bases: TGTGCCAGCAGCCCAACCGCGGTGGGCGCAGATACGCAGTATTTT. Translation: CASSPTAVGADTQYF.

This clonotype was seen a few times. The chain employs TRBV20-1 and TRBJ1-1, with D possibly matching TRBD1 (5 bases). Between the trimmed V and J ends, which lost 1 base and 4 bases, there was a span of 13 bases. The CDR3 sequence is 14 residues long. Germline-derived CDR1 and CDR2 are DFQATT and SNEGSKA (reference sequence). The CDR3 loop is CSARGGKGGTEAFF. Here the CDR3 DNA reads TGCAGTGCTAGAGGGGGGAAGGGTGGCACTGAAGCTTTCTTT.

A note on this clonotype: Possible read error: a much larger clone is one base away. The chain joins TRBV28 to TRBJ2-1, with D perhaps TRBD1 (5 bases). The CDR3 loop spans 14 amino acids. V shed 3 bases and J shed 10 bases, with 16 bases lying between them. Germline CDR1 is MDHEN and CDR2 is SYDVKM. For the CDR3, the DNA is TGTGCCAGCAGTTTCAACAGGTTCACCTACGAGCAGTTCTTC. This gives the protein CASSFNRFTYEQFF.

This clonotype showed up just a few times. The V and J genes are TRBV6-1 and TRBJ2-7; D is possibly TRBD1 or TRBD2 (6 bases each). CDR1 and CDR2 (germline): MNHNS, SASEGT. CDR3 length: 13 amino acids. Trimming took off 5 bases at V and 4 bases at J, with 12 bases between the two ends. The DNA of the CDR3 is TGTGCCAGCAGTCCCCGGGGGCGTTACGAGCAGTACTTC. Translated: CASSPRGRYEQYF.

There are a few counts of this clonotype. The chain has TRBV4-3 and TRBJ1-3; D ambiguous. Trimming took off 4 bases at V and 8 bases at J, with 12 bases between the two ends. The CDR3 consists of 13 residues. Germline V gives CDR1 LGHNA, CDR2 YSLEER. The CDR3 nucleotides are TGCGCCAGCAGCCGGTCCCGGTTGGACACCATATATTTT. Its translation is CASSRSRLDTIYF.

This clonotype was detected a few times. The gene calls are TRBV18 and TRBJ2-1; 9 bases fit TRBD2. The J segment lost 5 bases and the V segment lost 6 bases, leaving 5 bases of the junction unmatched. The CDR3 length is 14 residues. Germline V gene sequence: CDR1 KGHSH, CDR2 LQKENI. CDR3 DNA sequence: TGTGCCAGCTCCCCAGCGGGAGGCGACAATGAGCAGTTCTTC. Its protein is CASSPAGGDNEQFF.

This clonotype has only a few counts. The chain couples TRBV9 to TRBJ1-2; D possibly corresponds to TRBD1 (5 bases). V gave up 0 bases and J gave up 9 bases, with 15 bases separating them. The CDR3 runs to 14 residues. Germline values: CDR1 SGDLS, CDR2 YYNGEE. The DNA of the CDR3 is TGTGCCAGCAGCGTAGTATGGGACCCCGGGCGCTACACCTTC. This encodes CASSVVWDPGRYTF.

The rearrangement links TRBV28 to TRBJ2-1, with 13 bases matching TRBD2. V was pared by 6 bases and J by 7 bases, with 9 bases of the junction left unmatched. The germline CDR1 and CDR2 sequences are MDHEN and SYDVKM. The CDR3 length is 16 residues. CDR3 amino acids: CASRPTSGRAVNEQFF. The CDR3 bases are TGTGCCAGCAGGCCAACTAGCGGGAGGGCCGTTAATGAGCAGTTCTTC.

Remarks on this clonotype: This may arise from a read error, as a much more abundant clone is one base away. This sequence joins TRBV6-5 and TRBJ2-1, with D possibly being TRBD2 (6 bases). The CDR3 totals 14 residues. Germline V gene data show CDR1 as MNHEY and CDR2 as SVGAGI. CDR3 residues: CASSPAGLHNKQFF. The DNA for the CDR3 is TGTGCCAGCAGCCCCGCGGGACTCCACAATAAGCAGTTCTTC.

There are many counts of this clonotype. The chain links TRBV25-1 to TRBJ1-1; 8 bases line up with TRBD1. The V and J ends lost 4 bases and 2 bases, in that order; junction bases with no gene match: 9. Germline V gene data show CDR1 as MGHDK and CDR2 as SYGVNS. The CDR3 consists of 16 residues. CDR3 protein: CASSVLMTGENTEAFF. CDR3 bases: TGTGCCAGCAGTGTACTGATGACAGGGGAAAACACTGAAGCTTTCTTT.

This clonotype came up many times. One end of the junction fails to match germline, which may point to a read error. The genes are TRBV7-8 and TRBJ2-1; 9 bases agree with TRBD2. The CDR3 loop spans 15 amino acids. The germline V gene encodes CDR1 SGHVS and CDR2 FQNEAQ. The CDR3, as DNA: TGTGCCAGCAGCCTAGCGGGGAAACTCTACAATGAGCAGTTCTTC. Protein sequence: CASSLAGKLYNEQFF.

This clonotype was counted once. A read error may be the cause here, since a much bigger clone is one base away. The rearrangement joins TRBV28 to TRBJ1-1; the match to TRBD1 covers 7 bases. Germline loops: CDR1 MDHEN, CDR2 SYDVKM. Trimming cost V 10 bases and J 7 bases; bases outside gene matches: 18. The CDR3 runs 15 residues. The CDR3 loop is CATHGAGGVSNEAFF. The CDR3 DNA reads TGTGCCACCCATGGGGCAGGGGGGGTTTCCAATGAAGCTTTCTTT.

The chain uses TRBV12-3 or TRBV12-4 and TRBJ2-7; no definite D call. The CDR3 loop spans 15 amino acids. V was shortened by 3 bases and J by 5 bases, with 17 bases between the two germline ends. The CDR3 here is CASSLHTLGRNEQYF. DNA of the CDR3: TGTGCCAGCAGTTTGCACACATTAGGACGCAACGAGCAGTACTTC.

In the case of this clonotype: Germline is not matched at one junction end, which may reflect a read error. The chain carries TRBV6-2 or TRBV6-3 and TRBJ2-3; no definite D call. The germline V gene has CDR1 MNHEY and CDR2 SVGEGT. CDR3 length: 12 amino acids. CDR3 region: CASTSSADAQYF. The DNA of the CDR3 is TGTGCCAGCACCTCCAGTGCAGATGCGCAGTATTTT.

The genes are TRBV27 and TRBJ2-7, with 8 bases identical to TRBD2. Germline CDR1 is MNHEY and CDR2 is SMNVEV (reference sequence). V shed 7 bases, J shed 8 bases, and the junction held 19 bases outside the gene matches. There are 16 residues in the CDR3. CDR3 loop: CASTPRAGGSYNKQYF. CDR3 DNA: TGTGCCAGCACCCCAAGGGCGGGGGGCTCCTACAATAAGCAGTACTTC.

This clonotype appeared a few times. DNA of the CDR3: TGCGCCAGCAGCCTTGGGACTAGCGGGAGTGGAGACATTCAGTACTTC. Protein sequence: CASSLGTSGSGDIQYF. The chain has TRBV5-1 and TRBJ2-4; 14 bases match TRBD2. The ends lost 4 bases at V and 8 bases at J; junction bases unmatched: 8. Germline-derived CDR1 and CDR2 are SGHRS and YFSETQ. This CDR3 contains 16 residues. The whole variable domain, filled in from reference TRBV5-1 and TRBJ2-4, reads KAGVTQTPRYLIKTRGQQVTLSCSPISGHRSVSWYQQTPGQGLQFLFEYFSETQRNKGNFPGRFSGRQFSNSRSEMNVSTLELGDSALYLCASSLGTSGSGDIQYFGAGTRLSVL.

As for this clonotype: One end of the junction does not line up with germline, which may come from a read error. The V gene is TRBV4-1, the J gene TRBJ1-4, with a possible D match to TRBD1 (5 bases). This CDR3 spans 15 amino acids. Germline V gene data show CDR1 as MGHRA and CDR2 as YSYEKL. The CDR3 protein is CASSQPRQSNEKMFF. Written as DNA, the CDR3 is TGCGCCAGCAGCCAGCCACGACAGTCTAATGAAAAAATGTTTTTT.

Turning to this clonotype: Being one base from a much bigger clone, this may be a read error. This chain uses TRBV7-3 with TRBJ2-3; D is unresolved. This CDR3 has 15 residues. V lost 3 bases and J 2 bases, leaving 12 bases between the germline ends. CDR1 and CDR2 from the germline V gene are SGHTA and FQGTGA. The CDR3 protein is CASSLDGWNTDTQYF. In DNA form, the CDR3 reads TGTGCCAGCAGCTTGGATGGATGGAACACAGATACGCAGTATTTT.

V usage is TRBV5-1 and J usage is TRBJ2-5; D ambiguous. V lost 0 bases to trimming and J lost 5 bases, with 14 bases between them. Germline V CDR1 and CDR2: SGHRS, YFSETQ. The CDR3 consists of 15 residues. The CDR3 spells CASSLDPRVGETQYF. The CDR3 nucleotides are TGCGCCAGCAGCTTGGATCCGCGAGTCGGGGAGACCCAGTACTTC.

The chain has TRBV28 and TRBJ2-7, with 7 bases fitting TRBD1. With V trimmed by 5 bases and J by 2 bases, 12 bases remained unmatched. CDR1 MDHEN and CDR2 SYDVKM come from the germline V gene. The CDR3 is 16 amino acids. In DNA form, the CDR3 reads TGTGCCAGCAGTGACCCTGAAGGGGGCTCTGCCTACGAGCAGTACTTC. It yields the protein CASSDPEGGSAYEQYF.